These 15 T cell receptor beta chains were all obtained from the same sample, sequenced in a study of OX40 agonist ivuxolimab in advanced cancers. The assay was immunoSEQ multiplex PCR, and TCRdb's table has in-frame clones only and misses some. The sample has tens of thousands of clones, around 83% seen once. Sequencing used CD4+ or CD8+ T cells sorted from blood, obtained in a trial of the OX40 agonist ivuxolimab. Every receptor here comes from an adult with an advanced solid tumor such as melanoma, head and neck, liver or kidney cancer.

V usage is TRBV7-2 and J usage is TRBJ2-3; 12 bases agree with TRBD2. CDR1 SGHTA and CDR2 FQGNSA come from the germline V gene. CDR3 length: 17 amino acids. The V gene end was trimmed by 5 bases and the J gene end by 3 bases; junction bases not matched to a gene: 9. Here the CDR3 reads CASSRTRGTSGTDTQYF. CDR3 bases: TGTGCCAGCAGCCGAACAAGGGGGACTAGCGGGACAGATACGCAGTATTTT. Full variable domain (rest looked up from reference TRBV7-2 and TRBJ2-3): GAGVSQSPSNKVTEKGKDVELRCDPISGHTALYWYRQSLGQGLEFLIYFQGNSAPDKSGLPSDRFSAERTGGSVSTLTIQRTQQEDSAVYLCASSRTRGTSGTDTQYFGPGTRLTVL.

Regarding this clone: The junction departs from germline at one end; a sequencing error may be responsible. The CDR3 sequence: CASSRHGTGKETQYF. CDR3 coding DNA: TGTGCTAGCAGCCGACACGGGACAGGAAAAGAGACCCAGTACTTC. The V and J genes are TRBV7-7 and TRBJ2-5; TRBD1 aligns across 8 bases. The germline V gene has CDR1 SSHAT and CDR2 FNYEAQ (reference sequence). The CDR3 extends over 15 amino acids.

The rearrangement uses TRBV30 and TRBJ1-6, with D possibly matching TRBD1 (6 bases). V dropped 5 bases and J dropped 7 bases, with 15 bases sitting between them. Germline V gene lookup returns CDR1 GTSNPN and CDR2 SVGIG (reference sequence). This CDR3 is 14 amino acids long. CDR3 DNA sequence: TGTGCCTGGGCCGGAACAGGGTACAATTCACCCCTCCACTTT. Amino acids: CAWAGTGYNSPLHF.

The J gene is TRBJ1-5, the V gene TRBV10-3; D might be TRBD1 (5 bases). The CDR3 runs to 13 residues. V lost 2 bases and J 9 bases, leaving 11 bases between the germline ends. Germline V gene lookup returns CDR1 ENHRY and CDR2 SYGVKD. DNA for the CDR3: TGTGCCATCAGTGAGGGGGCCGTCCGGCCCCAGCATTTT. Translation gives CAISEGAVRPQHF.

This clone appeared once. The V gene is TRBV5-6, the J gene TRBJ1-2; 7 nucleotides match TRBD1. Trimming removed 5 bases from V and 7 bases from J; junction bases left unmatched: 8. CDR3 size: 13 residues. The germline gives CDR1 SGHDT, CDR2 YYEEEE. CDR3 amino acids: CASSLRQGGGYTF. Written as DNA, the CDR3 is TGTGCCAGCAGTCTGAGGCAGGGGGGTGGCTACACCTTC. The full variable domain, its missing parts supplied by reference TRBV5-6 and TRBJ1-2, is DAGVTQSPTHLIKTRGQQVTLRCSPKSGHDTVSWYQQALGQGPQFIFQYYEEEERQRGNFPDRFSGHQFPNYSSELNVNALLLGDSALYLCASSLRQGGGYTFGSGTRLTVV.

V gene TRBV10-3 combines with J gene TRBJ1-1; TRBD1 matches 8 bases. Germline-derived CDR1 and CDR2 are ENHRY and SYGVKD. The CDR3 totals 14 residues. The V segment lost 4 bases and the J segment 4 bases; nucleotides outside the gene matches: 5. CDR3 sequence (DNA): TGTGCCATCAGTGCAGGCAGGGGGCCCACTGAAGCTTTCTTT. This translates into CAISAGRGPTEAFF.

This clone occurred a few times. The V call is TRBV27, the J call TRBJ1-2; no firm D call. The CDR3 is made up of 13 amino acids. V lost 3 bases and J 5 bases, leaving 10 bases between the germline ends. Germline V CDR1 and CDR2: MNHEY, SMNVEV (reference sequence). The CDR3 protein is CASSLSGSYGYTF. In nucleotides, the CDR3 is TGTGCCAGCAGTTTGTCAGGCTCGTATGGCTACACCTTC.

In its sample, this clone was seen many times. The chain employs TRBV18 and TRBJ2-2, with D unresolved. Germline values: CDR1 KGHSH, CDR2 LQKENI. This CDR3 contains 13 residues. Trimming removed 4 bases at V and 1 base at J, with 4 bases between. CDR3 bases: TGTGCCAGCTCACTTAAGAACACCGGGGAGCTGTTTTTT. Amino acids: CASSLKNTGELFF.

This chain uses TRBV7-8 with TRBJ2-3; D possibly corresponds to TRBD2 (6 bases). The CDR3 is 16 residues long. V dropped 1 base and J dropped 3 bases, with 14 bases sitting between them. CDR1 SGHVS and CDR2 FQNEAQ come from the germline V gene. The CDR3 spells CASSLGLLGGTDTQYF. In nucleotides, the CDR3 is TGTGCCAGCAGCTTAGGCCTTCTTGGGGGGACAGATACGCAGTATTTT.

V and J are TRBV30 and TRBJ2-3; the D gene is possibly TRBD2 (6 bases). CDR1 and CDR2 from the germline V gene are GTSNPN and SVGIG (reference sequence). Deletions cut 3 bases from V and 3 bases from J, with 10 bases between. There are 13 residues in the CDR3. For the CDR3, the DNA is TGTGCCTGGAGGAGTGGGGGGACAGATACGCAGTATTTT. Translating it yields CAWRSGGTDTQYF.

The chain is built from TRBV7-6 and TRBJ1-5; D perhaps matches TRBD1 (5 bases). In germline, CDR1 is SGHVS, CDR2 FNYEAQ. V shed 8 bases and J shed 0 bases, with 14 bases lying between them. This CDR3 contains 15 residues. In DNA, the CDR3 is TGTGCCAGCGGCGTTACGGGGCGTAGCAATCAGCCCCAGCATTTT. Amino acids: CASGVTGRSNQPQHF.

This chain uses TRBV9 with TRBJ2-1, with 13 bases fitting TRBD2. Germline V gene lookup returns CDR1 SGDLS and CDR2 YYNGEE. V lost 0 bases and J lost 7; bases outside the gene matches: 4. The CDR3 spans 16 residues. CDR3 sequence: CASSVELAGGPNEQFF. The CDR3 DNA sequence: TGTGCCAGCAGCGTAGAACTAGCGGGGGGGCCAAATGAGCAGTTCTTC. The variable domain in full, completed from reference TRBV9 and TRBJ2-1, reads DSGVTQTPKHLITATGQRVTLRCSPRSGDLSVYWYQQSLDQGLQFLIQYYNGEERAKGNILERFSAQQFPDLHSELNLSSLELGDSALYFCASSVELAGGPNEQFFGPGTRLTVL.

The chain carries TRBV15 and TRBJ1-2; D gene uncertain. Germline V gene lookup returns CDR1 LNHNV and CDR2 YYDKDF (reference sequence). Trimming removed 0 bases from V and 4 bases from J, with 12 bases in between. The CDR3 has 15 amino acids. This CDR3 reads CATSRDYDASYGYTF. CDR3 in DNA: TGTGCCACCAGCAGAGATTATGACGCATCCTATGGCTACACCTTC.

This clone occurred once. This chain joins TRBV19 and TRBJ2-3; D ambiguous. The germline CDR1 and CDR2 sequences are LNHDA and SQIVND (reference sequence). The CDR3 is 14 residues long. V lost 4 bases and J lost 6, with 14 bases in between. DNA of the CDR3: TGTGCCAGTAGTAAAGGGCCCTTCCGGGATACGCAGTATTTT. Translation gives CASSKGPFRDTQYF.

This clone was picked up many times. Within the sample, other DNA sequences also encode this same CDR3. The chain uses TRBV5-1 and TRBJ1-3, with a tentative D call TRBD1 (6 bases). The CDR3 is 15 amino acids. Trimming left V 0 bases short and J 2 bases short, with 9 bases between. Germline V gene lookup returns CDR1 SGHRS and CDR2 YFSETQ. The CDR3 nucleotides read TGCGCCAGCAGCTTGGATGGGGGCACTGGAAACACCATATATTTT. Encoded protein: CASSLDGGTGNTIYF.